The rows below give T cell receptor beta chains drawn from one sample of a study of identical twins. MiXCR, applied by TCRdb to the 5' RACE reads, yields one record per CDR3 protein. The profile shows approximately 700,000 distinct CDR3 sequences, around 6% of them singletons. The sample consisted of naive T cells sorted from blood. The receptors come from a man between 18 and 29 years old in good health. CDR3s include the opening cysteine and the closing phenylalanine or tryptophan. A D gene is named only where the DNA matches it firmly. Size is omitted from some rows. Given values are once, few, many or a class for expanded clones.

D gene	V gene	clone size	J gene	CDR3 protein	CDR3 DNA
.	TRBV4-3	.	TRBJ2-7	CASSQHTRSEQYF	TGCGCCAGCAGCCAACATACTAGGTCCGAGCAGTACTTC
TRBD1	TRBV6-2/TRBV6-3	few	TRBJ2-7	CASIRTGVPYEQYF	TGTGCCAGCATACGAACAGGGGTTCCCTACGAGCAGTACTTC
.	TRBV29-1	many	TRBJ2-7	CSVDMGAGSYEQYF	TGCAGCGTTGATATGGGGGCCGGCTCCTACGAGCAGTACTTC
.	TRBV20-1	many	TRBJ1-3	CSAGDASSGNTIYF	TGCAGTGCGGGGGACGCTAGCTCTGGAAACACCATATATTTT
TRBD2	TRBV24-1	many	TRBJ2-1	CATSVPGLAGRGEQFF	TGTGCCACCAGTGTTCCTGGACTAGCGGGAAGGGGTGAGCAGTTCTTC
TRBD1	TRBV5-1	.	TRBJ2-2	CASSLVADRVTGELFF	TGCGCCAGCAGCTTGGTGGCGGACAGGGTAACCGGGGAGCTGTTTTTT
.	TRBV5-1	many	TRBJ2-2	CASSFQRTSSELFF	TGCGCCAGCAGCTTTCAACGGACGTCGTCGGAGCTGTTTTTT
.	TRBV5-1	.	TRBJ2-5	CASSSGTPPGETQYF	TGCGCCAGCAGCTCCGGGACTCCTCCAGGGGAGACCCAGTACTTC
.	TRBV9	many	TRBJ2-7	CASSVDPSDTYEQYF	TGTGCCAGCAGCGTAGATCCTAGCGACACCTACGAGCAGTACTTC
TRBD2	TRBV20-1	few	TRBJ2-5	CSASGGWETQYF	TGCAGTGCAAGCGGGGGCTGGGAGACCCAGTACTTC
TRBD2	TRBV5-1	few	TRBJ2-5	CASSYDSGRSQGTQYF	TGCGCCAGCAGCTATGATAGCGGGAGGTCCCAAGGGACCCAGTACTTC
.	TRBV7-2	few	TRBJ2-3	CASRYSRGSSSVDTQYF	TGTGCCAGCAGATACAGCAGGGGCTCCTCGAGCGTAGATACGCAGTATTTT
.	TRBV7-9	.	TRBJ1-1	CASSLWGGDDTEAFF	TGTGCCAGCAGCTTATGGGGGGGGGATGACACTGAAGCTTTCTTT
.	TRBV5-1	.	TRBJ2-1	CASSADTFEQFF	TGCGCCAGCAGCGCGGACACTTTTGAGCAGTTCTTC
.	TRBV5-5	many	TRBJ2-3	CASSLGPGGGDTQYF	TGTGCCAGCAGCTTGGGGCCCGGGGGTGGAGATACGCAGTATTTT
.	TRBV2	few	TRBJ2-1	CASTGKTGIGTGEQFF	TGTGCCAGCACCGGGAAAACAGGGATCGGAACGGGTGAGCAGTTCTTC
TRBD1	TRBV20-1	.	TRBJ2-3	CSGGDSYTDTQYF	TGCAGTGGAGGGGACAGCTACACAGATACGCAGTATTTT
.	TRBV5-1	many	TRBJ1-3	CASSSSGSGNTIYF	TGCGCCAGCAGCTCATCGGGAAGTGGAAACACCATATATTTT
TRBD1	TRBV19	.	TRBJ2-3	CASSTGQGAHTQYF	TGTGCCAGTAGTACGGGGCAGGGGGCCCATACGCAGTATTTT
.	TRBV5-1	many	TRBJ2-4	CASSLEGIKNIQYF	TGCGCCAGCAGCTTGGAAGGAATCAAAAACATTCAGTACTTC
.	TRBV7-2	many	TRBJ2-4	CASSAWGRDIQYF	TGTGCCAGCAGCGCGTGGGGAAGGGACATTCAGTACTTC
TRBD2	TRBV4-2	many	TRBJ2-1	CASRGLARNEQFF	TGTGCCAGCAGAGGACTAGCCCGCAATGAGCAGTTCTTC
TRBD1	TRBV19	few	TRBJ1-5	CATEEDRVRDQPQHF	TGTGCCACCGAAGAGGACAGGGTTAGGGATCAGCCCCAGCATTTT
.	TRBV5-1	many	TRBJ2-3	CASSFEGLTDTQYF	TGCGCCAGCAGCTTCGAGGGCCTCACAGATACGCAGTATTTT
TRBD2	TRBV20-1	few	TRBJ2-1	CSARYSGGLLQFF	TGCAGTGCTAGATATAGCGGGGGTTTACTTCAGTTCTTC
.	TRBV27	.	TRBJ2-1	CASSSGRRSYNEQFF	TGTGCCAGCAGTTCCGGGCGACGTTCCTACAATGAGCAGTTCTTC
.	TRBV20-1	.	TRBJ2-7	CSAPSIGLSYEQYF	TGCAGTGCACCCTCGATCGGGCTCTCCTACGAGCAGTACTTC
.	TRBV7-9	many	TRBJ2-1	CACNEQFF	TGTGCCTGCAATGAGCAGTTCTTC
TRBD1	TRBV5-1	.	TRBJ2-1	CASSPRTGVANEQFF	TGCGCCAGCAGCCCCCGGACAGGGGTAGCAAATGAGCAGTTCTTC
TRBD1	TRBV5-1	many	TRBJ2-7	CASSSRQGTSYEQYF	TGCGCCAGCAGCTCAAGACAGGGGACTTCCTACGAGCAGTACTTC
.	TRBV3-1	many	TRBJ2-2	CASSQVRESGELFF	TGTGCCAGCAGCCAAGTGAGGGAGTCAGGGGAGCTGTTTTTT
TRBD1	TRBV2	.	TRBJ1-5	CASKPGQGFYQPQHF	TGTGCCAGCAAGCCGGGACAGGGTTTTTACCAGCCCCAGCATTTT
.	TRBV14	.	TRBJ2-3	CASSQDRGGYGTDTQYF	TGTGCCAGCAGCCAAGACCGAGGGGGATACGGCACAGATACGCAGTATTTT
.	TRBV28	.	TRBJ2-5	CATLSAETQYF	TGTGCCACTCTGTCGGCTGAGACCCAGTACTTC
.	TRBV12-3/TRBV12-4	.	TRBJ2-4	CASSLAGVGLAKNIQYF	TGTGCCAGCAGTTTAGCAGGGGTGGGATTAGCCAAAAACATTCAGTACTTC
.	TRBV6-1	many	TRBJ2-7	CASSRGKVYEQYF	TGTGCCAGCAGTAGGGGCAAAGTCTACGAGCAGTACTTC
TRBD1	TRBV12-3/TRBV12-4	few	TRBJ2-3	CASSPDRVAPTQYF	TGTGCCAGCAGCCCCGACAGGGTGGCTCCTACGCAGTATTTT
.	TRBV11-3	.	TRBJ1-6	CASSLATQESPLHF	TGTGCCAGCAGCTTAGCGACTCAGGAATCACCCCTCCACTTT
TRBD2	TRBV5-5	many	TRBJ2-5	CASIGTSGTETQYF	TGTGCCAGCATAGGGACTAGCGGGACAGAGACCCAGTACTTC
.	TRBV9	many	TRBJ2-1	CASSPQGLADNEQFF	TGTGCCAGCAGCCCACAGGGACTCGCCGACAATGAGCAGTTCTTC
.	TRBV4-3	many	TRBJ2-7	CASSQDLAAGVPYEQYF	TGCGCCAGCAGCCAAGATCTCGCGGCAGGAGTGCCCTACGAGCAGTACTTC
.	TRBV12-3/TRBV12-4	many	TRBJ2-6	CAVAPGANVLTF	TGTGCCGTCGCGCCTGGGGCCAACGTCCTGACTTTC
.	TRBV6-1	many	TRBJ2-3	CASNRLGTTDTQYF	TGTGCCAGCAACCGCCTAGGAACCACAGATACGCAGTATTTT
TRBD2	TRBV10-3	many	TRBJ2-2	CAIRGTSGDNTGELFF	TGTGCCATCAGGGGGACTAGCGGGGATAACACCGGGGAGCTGTTTTTT
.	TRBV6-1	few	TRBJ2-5	CASSSDSRAGETQYF	TGTGCCAGCAGCAGCGACAGTCGGGCGGGAGAGACCCAGTACTTC
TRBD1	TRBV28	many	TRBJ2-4	CASSLRGQLNIQYF	TGTGCCAGCAGTCTGAGGGGACAGTTAAACATTCAGTACTTC
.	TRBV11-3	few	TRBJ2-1	CASSFGRAAYNEQFF	TGTGCCAGCAGCTTCGGCAGGGCCGCCTACAATGAGCAGTTCTTC
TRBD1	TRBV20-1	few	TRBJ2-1	CSASDAGQGITYNEQFF	TGCAGTGCTAGCGACGCCGGACAGGGGATAACCTACAATGAGCAGTTCTTC
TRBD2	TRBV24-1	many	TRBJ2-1	CATSDRSSGSSFEQFF	TGTGCCACCAGTGACCGATCTAGCGGGAGTTCGTTTGAGCAGTTCTTC
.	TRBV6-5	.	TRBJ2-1	CASSSPLWRGGPNEQFF	TGTGCCAGCAGTTCCCCGCTCTGGCGGGGAGGACCCAATGAGCAGTTCTTC
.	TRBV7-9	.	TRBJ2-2	CASSRTVKNTGELFF	TGTGCCAGCAGCCGGACAGTTAAGAACACCGGGGAGCTGTTTTTT
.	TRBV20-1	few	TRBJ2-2	CSAREPATGELFF	TGCAGTGCTAGAGAACCCGCAACCGGGGAGCTGTTTTTT
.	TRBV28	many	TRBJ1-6	CASTSRRWNSPLHF	TGTGCCAGCACCTCGCGGCGGTGGAATTCACCCCTCCACTTT
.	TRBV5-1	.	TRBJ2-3	CAGSLGLTDTQYF	TGCGCCGGCAGCTTGGGCCTCACAGATACGCAGTATTTT
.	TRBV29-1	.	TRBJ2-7	CSAAGKEREQYF	TGCAGCGCCGCGGGAAAGGAGCGCGAGCAGTACTTC
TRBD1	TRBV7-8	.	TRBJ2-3	CASSSSTGGITDTQYF	TGTGCCAGCAGCTCCTCGACAGGGGGTATTACAGATACGCAGTATTTT
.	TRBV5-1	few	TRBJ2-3	CASSLAAGLTDTQYF	TGCGCCAGCAGCTTGGCGGCGGGACTCACAGATACGCAGTATTTT